This T cell receptor (beta chain) was observed in a study of cytomegalovirus exposure and HLA in healthy donors. At the level of the study: Genotyping of more than 300 donors showed that around 81% belonged to the Caucasian-associated ancestry cluster.

Germline lookup yields CDR1 KGHSH and CDR2 LQKENI. The V gene end was trimmed by 3 bases and the J gene end by 0 bases; junction bases not matched to a gene: 9. The CDR3 has 18 amino acids. The PCR contained 60 Vbeta and 13 Jbeta primers. TCRdb's copy holds only in-frame clones and misses some; the assay was immunoSEQ multiplex PCR. The sample shows approximately 210,000 clones, about 87% of them seen only once. The clonotype comes from a woman aged 18 to 35 in good health and CMV-seronegative. V and J are TRBV18 and TRBJ1-1; 11 bases are shared with TRBD1. Input material: PBMCs. The CDR3 loop reads CASSPTVDRGLMNTEAFF. CDR3 bases: TGTGCCAGCTCACCTACCGTGGACAGGGGGCTCATGAACACTGAAGCTTTCTTT.